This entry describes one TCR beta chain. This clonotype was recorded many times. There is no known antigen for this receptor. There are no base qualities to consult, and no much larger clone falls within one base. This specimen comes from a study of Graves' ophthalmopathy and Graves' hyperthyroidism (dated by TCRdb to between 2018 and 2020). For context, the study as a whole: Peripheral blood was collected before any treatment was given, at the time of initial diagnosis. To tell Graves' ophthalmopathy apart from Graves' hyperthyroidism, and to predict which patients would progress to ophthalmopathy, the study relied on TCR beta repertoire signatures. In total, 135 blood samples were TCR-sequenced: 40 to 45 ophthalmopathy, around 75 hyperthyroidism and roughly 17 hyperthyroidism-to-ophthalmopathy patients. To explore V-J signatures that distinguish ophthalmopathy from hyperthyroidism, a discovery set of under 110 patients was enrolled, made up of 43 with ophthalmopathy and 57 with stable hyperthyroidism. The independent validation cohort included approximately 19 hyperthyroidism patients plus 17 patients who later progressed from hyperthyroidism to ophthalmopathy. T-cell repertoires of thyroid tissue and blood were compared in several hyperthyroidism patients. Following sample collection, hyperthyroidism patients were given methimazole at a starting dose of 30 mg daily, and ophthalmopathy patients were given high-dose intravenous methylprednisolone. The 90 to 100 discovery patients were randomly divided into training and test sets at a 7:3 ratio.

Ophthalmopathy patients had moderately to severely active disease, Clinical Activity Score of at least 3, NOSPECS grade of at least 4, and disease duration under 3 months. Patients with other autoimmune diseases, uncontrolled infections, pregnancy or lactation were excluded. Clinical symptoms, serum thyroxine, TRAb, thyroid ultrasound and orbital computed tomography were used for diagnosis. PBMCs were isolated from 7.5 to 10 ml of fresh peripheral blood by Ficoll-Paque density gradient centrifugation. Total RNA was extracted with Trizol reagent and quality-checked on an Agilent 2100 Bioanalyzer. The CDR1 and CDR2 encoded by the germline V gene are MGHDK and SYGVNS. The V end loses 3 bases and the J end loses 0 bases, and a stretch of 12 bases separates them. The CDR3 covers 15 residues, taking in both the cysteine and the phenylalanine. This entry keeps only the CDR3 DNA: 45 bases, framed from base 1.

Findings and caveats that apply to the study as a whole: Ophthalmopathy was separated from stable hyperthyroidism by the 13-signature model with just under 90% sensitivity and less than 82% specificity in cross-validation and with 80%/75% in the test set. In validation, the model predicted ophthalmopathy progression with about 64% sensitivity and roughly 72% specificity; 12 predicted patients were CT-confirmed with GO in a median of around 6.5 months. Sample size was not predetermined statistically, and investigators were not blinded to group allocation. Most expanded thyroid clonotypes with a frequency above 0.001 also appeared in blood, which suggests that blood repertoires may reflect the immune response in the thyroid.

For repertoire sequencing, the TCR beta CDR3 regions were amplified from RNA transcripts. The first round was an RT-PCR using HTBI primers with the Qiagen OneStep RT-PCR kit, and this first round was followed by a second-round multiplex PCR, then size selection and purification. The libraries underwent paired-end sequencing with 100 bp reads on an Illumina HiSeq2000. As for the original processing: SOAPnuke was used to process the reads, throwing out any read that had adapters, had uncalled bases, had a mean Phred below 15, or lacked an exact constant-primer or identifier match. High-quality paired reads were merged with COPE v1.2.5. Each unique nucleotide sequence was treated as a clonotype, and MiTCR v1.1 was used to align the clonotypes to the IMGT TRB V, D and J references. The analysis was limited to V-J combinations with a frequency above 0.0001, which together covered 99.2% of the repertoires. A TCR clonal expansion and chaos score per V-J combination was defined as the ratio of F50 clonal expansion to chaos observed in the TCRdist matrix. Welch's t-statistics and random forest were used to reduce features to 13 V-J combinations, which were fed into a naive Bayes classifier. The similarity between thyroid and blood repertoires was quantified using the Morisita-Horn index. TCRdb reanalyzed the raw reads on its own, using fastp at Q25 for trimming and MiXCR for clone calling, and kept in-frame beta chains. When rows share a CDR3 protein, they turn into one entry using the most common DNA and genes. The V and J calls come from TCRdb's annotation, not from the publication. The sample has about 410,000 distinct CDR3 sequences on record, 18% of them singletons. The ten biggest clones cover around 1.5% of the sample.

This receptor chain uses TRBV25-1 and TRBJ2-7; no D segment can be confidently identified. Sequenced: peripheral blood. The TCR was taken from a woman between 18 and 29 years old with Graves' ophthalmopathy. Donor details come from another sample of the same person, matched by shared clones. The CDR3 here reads CASSDQGPGSYEQYF. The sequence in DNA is TGTGCCAGCAGTGACCAAGGACCGGGCTCCTACGAGCAGTACTTC.